A single sample is the source of the 8 T cell receptor beta chains below, sequenced in a study of OX40 agonist ivuxolimab in advanced cancers. Profiled with immunoSEQ multiplex PCR; TCRdb holds only in-frame clones, not every one. Of tens of thousands of clones in the sample, about nine tenths were seen once. The starting material was CD4+ or CD8+ T cells sorted from blood, obtained in a trial of the OX40 agonist ivuxolimab. These receptors were obtained from an adult with an advanced solid tumor such as melanoma, head and neck, liver or kidney cancer.

Only one count was recorded for this clone. This chain joins TRBV7-6 and TRBJ1-1; D unresolved. Between the trimmed V and J ends, which lost 2 bases and 6 bases, there was a span of 10 bases. The CDR3 is made up of 13 amino acids. Germline CDR1 SGHVS, CDR2 FNYEAQ. CDR3 amino acids: CASSLIEEAEAFF. CDR3 DNA sequence: TGTGCCAGCAGCTTAATAGAGGAAGCTGAAGCTTTCTTT.

This clone was seen only once. The V and J genes are TRBV19 and TRBJ2-1; 14 bases match TRBD2. V dropped 5 bases and J dropped 3; count of bases not matched to a gene: 15. Germline V gene sequence: CDR1 LNHDA, CDR2 SQIVND (reference sequence). CDR3 length: 20 amino acids. CDR3: CASSSRSVTSGRARYNEQFF. In DNA, the CDR3 is TGTGCCAGTAGTTCTCGCTCTGTGACTAGCGGGAGGGCTCGCTACAATGAGCAGTTCTTC.

The V call is TRBV15, the J call TRBJ1-3, with D uncertain. Trimming removed 0 bases from V and 3 bases from J, with 9 bases in between. The length of the CDR3 is 15 residues. The germline V gene has CDR1 LNHNV and CDR2 YYDKDF (reference sequence). The CDR3 loop is CATSRDRGSGNTIYF. Written as DNA, the CDR3 is TGTGCCACCAGCAGAGATCGTGGTAGTGGAAACACCATATATTTT.

This clone was found a few times. At one end, the junction sequence differs from germline, possibly due to a read error. The rearrangement joins TRBV2 to TRBJ2-2; a possible D gene is TRBD2 (5 bases). Germline V gene lookup returns CDR1 SNHLY and CDR2 FYNNEI. The CDR3 sequence is 14 residues long. Here the CDR3 reads CASKLASTSGELFF. CDR3 nucleotides: TGTGCGAGCAAGCTAGCTTCCACTTCTGGGGAGCTGTTTTTT.

The chain joins TRBV5-4 to TRBJ2-5; D uncertain. The CDR3 is 14 amino acids. The germline V and J ends were trimmed by 0 bases and 2 bases, with 8 bases remaining between them. The germline gives CDR1 SGHNT, CDR2 YYREEE (reference sequence). The CDR3 loop reads CASSLGQVQETQYF. The CDR3 bases are TGTGCCAGCAGCTTGGGGCAGGTACAAGAGACCCAGTACTTC.

The rearrangement uses TRBV28 and TRBJ2-4, with D maybe TRBD2 (5 bases). CDR1 is MDHEN and CDR2 is SYDVKM in the germline V gene. V was shortened by 2 bases and J by 0 bases, with 8 bases between the two germline ends. There are 15 residues in the CDR3. CDR3 protein: CASSLKGAAKNIQYF. The CDR3 nucleotides are TGTGCCAGCAGTTTAAAGGGAGCAGCCAAAAACATTCAGTACTTC.

This clone has just one count. The chain joins TRBV28 to TRBJ2-4; D is ambiguous. With 2 bases removed from V and 5 bases from J, the gap between germline ends came to 16 bases. The length of the CDR3 is 16 residues. The germline V gene encodes CDR1 MDHEN and CDR2 SYDVKM. CDR3 sequence (DNA): TGTGCCAGCAGTTTAACTTATTCCGGAATCCAAAACATTCAGTACTTC. Its protein is CASSLTYSGIQNIQYF.

This rearrangement joins TRBV19 to TRBJ2-2, with a weak D call TRBD2 (6 bases). The CDR3 is 13 residues long. Germline V gives CDR1 LNHDA, CDR2 SQIVND (reference sequence). The CDR3 coding sequence is TGTGCTACCCGGGGGTCGAGCACCGGGGAGCTGTTTTTT. It encodes CATRGSSTGELFF.